These 12 T cell receptor beta chains share one sample of origin, sequenced in a study of T cell repertoires in cytomegalovirus infection. Each CDR3 protein gets one entry after TCRdb re-called the reads with MiXCR. The sample records 100,000 to 150,000 distinct CDR3 sequences, 7.5% to 9% being singletons. Sequenced: PBMCs. All receptors come from a human donor in good health (CMV status not recorded). Some clones in this sample may be carry-over from other donors' samples.

The rearrangement uses TRBV29-1 and TRBJ2-7, with D perhaps matching TRBD2 (6 bases). The germline V and J ends were trimmed by 6 bases and 0 bases, with 15 bases remaining between them. CDR3 length equals 14 residues. The germline V gene encodes CDR1 SQVTM and CDR2 ANQGSEA. The CDR3 DNA is TGCAGCGTGGGGGACTCCGCCTTCTCCTACGAGCAGTACTTC. This gives the protein CSVGDSAFSYEQYF.

The genes are TRBV2 and TRBJ2-7; D may be TRBD1 (5 bases). Germline CDR1 SNHLY, CDR2 FYNNEI. The CDR3 runs 13 residues. Trimming took 6 bases from V and 5 from J, leaving 14 bases between them. CDR3 amino acids: CASRDQGTNEQYF. CDR3 nucleotide sequence: TGTGCCAGCAGAGATCAGGGAACCAACGAGCAGTACTTC.

This clonotype was seen many times. This chain joins TRBV3-1 and TRBJ2-1, with 7 positions matching TRBD2. CDR3 size: 18 residues. Unmatched junction bases numbered 18, after V lost 6 bases and J lost 4 bases. Looked up from germline, CDR1 is LGHDT and CDR2 is YNNKEL (reference sequence). CDR3 loop: CASSPAWDYWGGYNEQFF. The CDR3 DNA reads TGTGCCAGCAGTCCCGCTTGGGACTACTGGGGGGGATACAATGAGCAGTTCTTC.

This clonotype has at least ten counts. This chain joins TRBV6-2 or TRBV6-3 and TRBJ2-7, with 9 bases lining up with TRBD1. Germline loops: CDR1 MNHEY, CDR2 SVGEGT. With V trimmed by 4 bases and J by 2 bases, 6 bases remained unmatched. The CDR3 length is 15 residues. Written as DNA, the CDR3 is TGTGCCAGCAGTTCAGAACAGGGGGCAGCCTACGAGCAGTACTTC. It yields the protein CASSSEQGAAYEQYF.

This clonotype was observed many times. This chain uses TRBV12-3 or TRBV12-4 with TRBJ1-1, with 9 bases that match TRBD1. This CDR3 region has 13 residues. V shed 6 bases, J shed 5 bases, and the junction held 4 bases outside the gene matches. In DNA, the CDR3 is TGTGCCAGCAGCACAGGGGGCCTGACTGAAGCTTTCTTT. It translates to CASSTGGLTEAFF.

This clonotype was picked up many times. This chain connects TRBV5-1 to TRBJ2-7; no reliable D call. V gave up 4 bases and J gave up 2 bases, with 13 bases separating them. CDR3 length: 14 amino acids. Looked up from germline, CDR1 is SGHRS and CDR2 is YFSETQ. The CDR3 here is CASSPGPPTYEQYF. CDR3 nucleotide sequence: TGCGCCAGCAGCCCCGGGCCTCCGACCTACGAGCAGTACTTC.

This clonotype was picked up many times. The chain uses TRBV2 and TRBJ1-2; D unclear. The CDR3 length is 12 residues. V gave up 10 bases and J gave up 6 bases, with 15 bases separating them. Germline V gene sequence: CDR1 SNHLY, CDR2 FYNNEI. The CDR3 reads CATEGSKDGYTF. The CDR3 bases are TGTGCCACCGAAGGGAGTAAGGATGGCTACACCTTC. The full variable domain, with the rest looked up from reference TRBV2 and TRBJ1-2, is EPEVTQTPSHQVTQMGQEVILRCVPISNHLYFYWYRQILGQKVEFLVSFYNNEISEKSEIFDDQFSVERPDGSNFTLKIRSTKLEDSAMYFCATEGSKDGYTFGSGTRLTVV.

Comments on this clonotype: This may stem from a read error, because a much larger clone lies one nucleotide away. The conserved phenylalanine or tryptophan is not found at the CDR3 terminus, so this likely reflects a read error. The genes are TRBV28 and TRBJ1-5, with D uncertain. The V gene's germline CDR1 is MDHEN and CDR2 SYDVKM. V lost 1 base and J 5 bases, leaving 6 bases between the germline ends. The CDR3 is 13 residues long. The CDR3 DNA reads TGTGCCAGCAGTTTATCAGAGTATCAGCCCCAGCATTGT. Its translation is CASSLSEYQPQHC.

This clonotype showed up many times. The genes are TRBV28 and TRBJ2-1; TRBD1 aligns across 11 bases. V was pared by 4 bases and J by 5 bases, with 10 bases of the junction left unmatched. The CDR3 extends over 17 amino acids. CDR1 and CDR2 from the germline V gene are MDHEN and SYDVKM. The CDR3 DNA is TGTGCCAGCAGTTCCTCCGGACAGGGGGCTCTAAACAATGAGCAGTTCTTC. This encodes CASSSSGQGALNNEQFF.

This clonotype was found a few times. The chain employs TRBV10-3 and TRBJ1-5; the D gene is possibly TRBD1 (5 bases). The CDR3 length is 14 residues. Germline V gives CDR1 ENHRY, CDR2 SYGVKD. The V and J ends lost 9 bases and 2 bases respectively, with 14 bases between them. In nucleotides, the CDR3 is TGTGCCATAGCCCAGGGCTTAGGCAATCAGCCCCAGCATTTT. Translating gives CAIAQGLGNQPQHF.

This clonotype was seen just once. The chain joins TRBV30 to TRBJ2-1; weak D call: TRBD2 (6 bases). This CDR3 is 11 amino acids long. Germline CDR1 and CDR2: GTSNPN and SVGIG (reference sequence). Trimming left V 4 bases short and J 15 bases short, with 16 bases between. The CDR3 loop is CAWTSAALWFF. The CDR3 DNA is TGTGCCTGGACTAGCGCGGCGTTGTGGTTCTTC.

The sample holds many counts of this clonotype. The chain recombines TRBV2 with TRBJ2-2; D is possibly TRBD1 (5 bases). Deletions cut 6 bases from V and 4 bases from J, with 12 bases between. CDR1 is SNHLY, CDR2 FYNNEI, per germline. This CDR3 has 14 amino acids. The CDR3 bases are TGTGCCAGCAGGAGAACAGACAGCACCGGGGAGCTGTTTTTT. It translates to CASRRTDSTGELFF.